Below are 5 T cell receptor beta chains sequenced from a single sample in a study of T cells in localized non-small cell lung cancer. The table came from immunoSEQ multiplex PCR; TCRdb's copy has only in-frame clones and leaves some out. The sample carries approximately 64,000 clones, 90% recorded once. The sample in question was peripheral blood, obtained before any cancer treatment. These receptors originate from a woman between 40 and 69 years old with stage I lung adenocarcinoma.

The chain couples TRBV5-1 to TRBJ1-1; D may be TRBD1 (5 bases). V was cut by 3 bases and J by 2 bases, with 14 bases left in between. Looked up from germline, CDR1 is SGHRS and CDR2 is YFSETQ. This CDR3 contains 15 residues. Here the CDR3 reads CASSSQGAPNTEAFF. The DNA of the CDR3 is TGCGCCAGCAGCTCTCAGGGAGCCCCAAACACTGAAGCTTTCTTT.

This clone came up a few times. The V call is TRBV7-8, the J call TRBJ2-7; 7 bases map to TRBD2. The CDR3 runs 14 residues. CDR1 and CDR2 from the germline V gene are SGHVS and FQNEAQ. The junction had 10 bases not matched to a gene; V was cut back by 5 bases and J by 6 bases. The chain's CDR3 is CASSPARLAGEQYF. The CDR3 DNA reads as TGTGCCAGCAGCCCTGCTCGACTAGCAGGCGAGCAGTACTTC.

V and J are TRBV28 and TRBJ2-4, with no clear D. The germline gives CDR1 MDHEN, CDR2 SYDVKM. Trimming cost V 4 bases and J 0 bases, with 10 bases left between them. The CDR3 has 15 amino acids. CDR3 loop: CASSSRAIAKNIQYF. In DNA, the CDR3 is TGTGCCAGCAGTTCTCGAGCCATAGCCAAAAACATTCAGTACTTC.

The chain couples TRBV6-1 to TRBJ1-1; D gene uncertain. CDR3 length: 14 amino acids. Trimming cost V 1 base and J 5 bases, with 11 bases left between them. The V gene's germline CDR1 is MNHNS and CDR2 SASEGT. CDR3 bases: TGTGCCAGCAGTGAAGGGACGGCGGGGACTGAAGCTTTCTTT. Amino acid sequence: CASSEGTAGTEAFF.

The gene calls are TRBV28 and TRBJ2-3; D possibly matches TRBD1 or TRBD2 (7 bases each). V lost 5 bases to trimming and J lost 5 bases, with 20 bases between them. The V gene's germline CDR1 is MDHEN and CDR2 SYDVKM. CDR3 length: 16 residues. The CDR3 sequence: CASSTPAQGGRDTQYF. As DNA, the CDR3 is TGTGCCAGCAGTACTCCCGCCCAGGGGGGGAGAGATACGCAGTATTTT.